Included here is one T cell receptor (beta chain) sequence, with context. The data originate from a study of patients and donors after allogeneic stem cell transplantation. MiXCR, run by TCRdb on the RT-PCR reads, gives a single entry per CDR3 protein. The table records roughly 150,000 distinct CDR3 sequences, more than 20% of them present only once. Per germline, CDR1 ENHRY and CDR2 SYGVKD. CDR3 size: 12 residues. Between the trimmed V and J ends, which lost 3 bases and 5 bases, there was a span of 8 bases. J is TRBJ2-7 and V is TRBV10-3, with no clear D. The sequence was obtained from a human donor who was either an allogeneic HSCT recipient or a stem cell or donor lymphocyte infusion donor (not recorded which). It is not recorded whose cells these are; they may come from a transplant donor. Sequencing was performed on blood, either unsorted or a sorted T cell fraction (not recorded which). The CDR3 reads CAISEDGDEQYF. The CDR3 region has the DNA TGTGCCATCAGTGAAGATGGAGACGAGCAGTACTTC.